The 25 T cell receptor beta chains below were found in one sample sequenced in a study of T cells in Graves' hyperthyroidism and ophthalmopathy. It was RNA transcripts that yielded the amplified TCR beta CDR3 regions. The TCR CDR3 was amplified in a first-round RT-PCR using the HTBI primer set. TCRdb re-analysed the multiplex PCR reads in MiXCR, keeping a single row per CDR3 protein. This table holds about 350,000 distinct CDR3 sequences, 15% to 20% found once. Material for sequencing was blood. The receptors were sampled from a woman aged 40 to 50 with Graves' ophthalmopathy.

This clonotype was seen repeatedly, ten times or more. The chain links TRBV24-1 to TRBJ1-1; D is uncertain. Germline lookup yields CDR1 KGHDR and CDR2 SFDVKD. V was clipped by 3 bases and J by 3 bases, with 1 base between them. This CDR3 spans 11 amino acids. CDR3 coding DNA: TGTGCCACCAGTGATGACACTGAAGCTTTCTTT. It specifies CATSDDTEAFF.

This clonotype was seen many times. The CDR3 DNA reads as TGTGCCACCAGCACCGAGGGTGGGTTGAACACTGAAGCTTTCTTT. It encodes CATSTEGGLNTEAFF. J is TRBJ1-1 and V is TRBV15; unclear D gene. V shed 4 bases and J shed 0 bases, with 12 bases lying between them. CDR3 length: 15 amino acids. Germline CDR1 is LNHNV and CDR2 is YYDKDF (reference sequence).

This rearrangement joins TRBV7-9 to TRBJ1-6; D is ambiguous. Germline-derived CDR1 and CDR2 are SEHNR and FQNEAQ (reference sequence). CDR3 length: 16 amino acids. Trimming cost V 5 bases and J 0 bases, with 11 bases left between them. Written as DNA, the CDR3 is TGTGCCAGCAGCGCGGACCGAAGCTCCTATAATTCACCCCTCCACTTT. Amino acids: CASSADRSSYNSPLHF.

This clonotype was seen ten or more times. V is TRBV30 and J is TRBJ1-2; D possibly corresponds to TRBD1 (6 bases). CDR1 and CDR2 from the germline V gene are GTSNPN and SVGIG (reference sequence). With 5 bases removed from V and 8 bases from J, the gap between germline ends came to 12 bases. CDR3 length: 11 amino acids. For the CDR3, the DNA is TGTGCCTGGGGGGGCAGCTGGGGCTACACCTTC. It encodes CAWGGSWGYTF.

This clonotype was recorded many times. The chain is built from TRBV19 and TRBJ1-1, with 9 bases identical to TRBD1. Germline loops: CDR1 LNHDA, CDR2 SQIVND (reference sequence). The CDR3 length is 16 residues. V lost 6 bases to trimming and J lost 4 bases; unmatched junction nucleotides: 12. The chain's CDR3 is CASSQSPTGGGTEAFF. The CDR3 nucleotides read TGTGCCAGTAGCCAGTCCCCGACAGGGGGAGGCACTGAAGCTTTCTTT.

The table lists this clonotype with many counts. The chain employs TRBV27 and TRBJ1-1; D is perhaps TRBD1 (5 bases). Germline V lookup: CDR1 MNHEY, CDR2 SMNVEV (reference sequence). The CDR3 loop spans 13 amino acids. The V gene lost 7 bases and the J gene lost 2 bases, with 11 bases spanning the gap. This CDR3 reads CASKDRLNTEAFF. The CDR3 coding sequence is TGTGCCAGCAAAGACAGATTAAACACTGAAGCTTTCTTT.

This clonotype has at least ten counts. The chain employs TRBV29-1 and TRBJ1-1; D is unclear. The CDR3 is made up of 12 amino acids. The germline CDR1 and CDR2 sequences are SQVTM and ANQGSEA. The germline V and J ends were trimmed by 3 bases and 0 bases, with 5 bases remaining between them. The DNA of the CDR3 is TGCAGCGTTGATGCCCTGAACACTGAAGCTTTCTTT. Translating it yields CSVDALNTEAFF.

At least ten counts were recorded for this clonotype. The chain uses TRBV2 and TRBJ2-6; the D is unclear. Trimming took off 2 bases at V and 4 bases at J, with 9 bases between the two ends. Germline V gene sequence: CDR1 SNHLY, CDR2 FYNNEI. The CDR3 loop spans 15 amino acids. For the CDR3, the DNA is TGTGCCAGCAGTGAATTTATGTACGGGGCCAACGTCCTGACTTTC. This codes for CASSEFMYGANVLTF.

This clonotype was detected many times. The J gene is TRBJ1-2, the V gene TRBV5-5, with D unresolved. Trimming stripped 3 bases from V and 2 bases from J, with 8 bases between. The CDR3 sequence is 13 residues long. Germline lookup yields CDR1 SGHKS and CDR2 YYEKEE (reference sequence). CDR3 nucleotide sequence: TGTGCCAGCAGCTACGACAACAACTATGGCTACACCTTC. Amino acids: CASSYDNNYGYTF.

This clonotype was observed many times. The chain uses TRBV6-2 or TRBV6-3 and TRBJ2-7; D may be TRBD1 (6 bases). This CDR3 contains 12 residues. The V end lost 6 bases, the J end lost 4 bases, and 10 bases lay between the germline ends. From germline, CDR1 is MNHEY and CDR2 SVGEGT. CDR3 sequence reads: CASRQGTYEQYF. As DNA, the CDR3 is TGTGCCAGCAGACAAGGGACATACGAGCAGTACTTC.

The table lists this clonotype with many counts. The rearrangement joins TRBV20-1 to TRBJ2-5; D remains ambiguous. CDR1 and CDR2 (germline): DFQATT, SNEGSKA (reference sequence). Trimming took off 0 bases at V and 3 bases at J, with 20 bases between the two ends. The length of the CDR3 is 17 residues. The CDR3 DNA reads TGCAGTGCTAGAGACCCTTTTAGTCGTAACGGAGAAGAGACCCAGTACTTC. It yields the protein CSARDPFSRNGEETQYF.

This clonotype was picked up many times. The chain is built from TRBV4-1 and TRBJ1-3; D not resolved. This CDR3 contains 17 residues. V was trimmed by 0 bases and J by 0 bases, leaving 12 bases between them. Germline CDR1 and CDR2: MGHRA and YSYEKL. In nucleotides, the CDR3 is TGCGCCAGCAGCCAAGATCGCGGCAGCCTCTCTGGAAACACCATATATTTT. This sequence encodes CASSQDRGSLSGNTIYF.

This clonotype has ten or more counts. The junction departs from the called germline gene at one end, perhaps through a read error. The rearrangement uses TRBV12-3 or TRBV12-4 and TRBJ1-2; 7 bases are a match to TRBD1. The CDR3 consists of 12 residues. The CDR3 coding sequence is TGTGCCAGCAGCTCGACAGGGCGGGAGACCCAATTC. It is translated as CASSSTGRETQF.

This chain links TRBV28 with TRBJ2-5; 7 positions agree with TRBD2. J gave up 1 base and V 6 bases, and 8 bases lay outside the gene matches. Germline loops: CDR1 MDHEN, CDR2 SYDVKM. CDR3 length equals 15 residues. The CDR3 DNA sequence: TGTGCCAGCAGGGGGGGGAGGGCTATCCAAGAGACCCAGTACTTC. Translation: CASRGGRAIQETQYF.

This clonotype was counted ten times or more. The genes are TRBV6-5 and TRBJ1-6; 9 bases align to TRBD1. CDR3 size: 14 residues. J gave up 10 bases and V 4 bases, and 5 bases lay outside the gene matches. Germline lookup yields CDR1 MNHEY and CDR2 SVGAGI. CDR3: CASSLQGAESPLHF. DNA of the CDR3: TGTGCCAGCAGTTTACAGGGGGCAGAATCACCCCTCCACTTT.

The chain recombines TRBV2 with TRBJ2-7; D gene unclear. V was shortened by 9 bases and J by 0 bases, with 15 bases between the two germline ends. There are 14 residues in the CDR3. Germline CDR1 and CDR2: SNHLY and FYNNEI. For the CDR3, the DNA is TGTGCCAGTACCAGGCCGGGCAGCTCCTACGAGCAGTACTTC. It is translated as CASTRPGSSYEQYF.

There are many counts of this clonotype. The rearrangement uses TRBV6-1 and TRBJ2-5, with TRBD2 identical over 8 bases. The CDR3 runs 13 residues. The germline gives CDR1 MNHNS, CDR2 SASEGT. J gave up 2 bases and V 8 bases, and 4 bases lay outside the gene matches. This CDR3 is CASGGTRQETQYF. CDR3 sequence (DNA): TGTGCCAGCGGCGGGACTAGACAAGAGACCCAGTACTTC.

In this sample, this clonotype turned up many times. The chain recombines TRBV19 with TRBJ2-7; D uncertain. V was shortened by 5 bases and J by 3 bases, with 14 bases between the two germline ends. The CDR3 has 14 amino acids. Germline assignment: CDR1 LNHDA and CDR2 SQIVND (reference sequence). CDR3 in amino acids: CASSSRVGRYEQYF. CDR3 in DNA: TGTGCCAGTAGTTCTCGCGTAGGACGCTACGAGCAGTACTTC.

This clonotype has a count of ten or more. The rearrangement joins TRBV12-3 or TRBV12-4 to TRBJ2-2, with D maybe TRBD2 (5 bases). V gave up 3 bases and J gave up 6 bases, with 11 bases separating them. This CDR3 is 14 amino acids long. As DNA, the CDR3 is TGTGCCAGCAGTTTTTCAGGAGGCGCCGGGGAGCTGTTTTTT. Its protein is CASSFSGGAGELFF.

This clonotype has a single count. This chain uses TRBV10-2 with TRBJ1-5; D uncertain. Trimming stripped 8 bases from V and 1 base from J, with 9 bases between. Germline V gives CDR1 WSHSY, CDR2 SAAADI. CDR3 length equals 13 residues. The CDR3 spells CASRVGSNQPQHF. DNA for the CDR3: TGCGCCAGCCGCGTTGGGAGCAATCAGCCCCAGCATTTT.

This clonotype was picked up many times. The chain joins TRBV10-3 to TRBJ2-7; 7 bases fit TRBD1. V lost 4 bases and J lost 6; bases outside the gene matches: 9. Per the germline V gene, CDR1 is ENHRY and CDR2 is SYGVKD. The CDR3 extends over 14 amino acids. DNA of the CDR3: TGTGCCATCAGTGTTCAAAAGGGGGCAAGCGAGCAGTACTTC. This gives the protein CAISVQKGASEQYF.

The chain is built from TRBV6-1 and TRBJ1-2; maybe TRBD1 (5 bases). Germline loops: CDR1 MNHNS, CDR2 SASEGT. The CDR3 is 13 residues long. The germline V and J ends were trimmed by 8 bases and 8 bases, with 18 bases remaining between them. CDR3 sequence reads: CASGMTASWGYTF. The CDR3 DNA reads TGTGCCAGCGGAATGACAGCGTCTTGGGGCTACACCTTC.

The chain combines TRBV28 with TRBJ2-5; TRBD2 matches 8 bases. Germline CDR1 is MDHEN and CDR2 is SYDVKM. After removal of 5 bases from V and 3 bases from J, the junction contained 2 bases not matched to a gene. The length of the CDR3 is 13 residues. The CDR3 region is CASSRGGEETQYF. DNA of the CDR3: TGTGCCAGCAGTCGGGGGGGCGAAGAGACCCAGTACTTC.

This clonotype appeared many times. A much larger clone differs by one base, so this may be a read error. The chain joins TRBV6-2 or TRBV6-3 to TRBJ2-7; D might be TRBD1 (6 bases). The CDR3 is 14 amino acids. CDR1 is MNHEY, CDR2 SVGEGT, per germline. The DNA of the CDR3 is TGTGCCAGCAGTGACAGGTTTCCGTCCTACGTGCAGTACTTC. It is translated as CASSDRFPSYVQYF.

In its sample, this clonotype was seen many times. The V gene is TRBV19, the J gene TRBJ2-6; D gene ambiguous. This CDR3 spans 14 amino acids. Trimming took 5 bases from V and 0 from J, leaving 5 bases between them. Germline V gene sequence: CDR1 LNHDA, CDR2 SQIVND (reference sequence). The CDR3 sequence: CASSYISGANVLTF. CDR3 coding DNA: TGTGCCAGTAGTTATATCTCTGGGGCCAACGTCCTGACTTTC.